This T cell receptor beta chain was captured in a study of T-cell memory formation after mild COVID-19 (dated by TCRdb to the early 2020s). Context from the whole study: TCR sequence clusters from the two donors were found to be largely donor specific. In a couple of donors, T-cell clones that expanded and contracted after mild COVID-19 were followed by sequencing TCRalpha and TCRbeta repertoires longitudinally. Two young, previously healthy adult volunteers, one female and one male, were included in the cohort.

The germline V gene provides CDR1 SNHLY and CDR2 FYNNEI. V is pared back by 7 bases and J by 10 bases, with 17 bases lying between the germline termini. Including cysteine and phenylalanine, the CDR3 has 13 amino acids. This entry keeps only the CDR3 DNA: 39 bases, framed from base 1. PBMCs were isolated by Ficoll-Paque density gradient centrifugation. This sample was sequenced with an Illumina NovaSeq 6000. cDNA libraries for TCRalpha and TCRbeta were prepared by 5'RACE using constant-segment primers, with sample barcodes and unique molecular identifiers added. Trizol reagent was used to extract RNA from every sample. Library amplification was performed in two PCR steps, and a second sample barcode and Illumina TruSeq adapters were introduced in the second step. Sequencing of the libraries was done on an Illumina NovaSeq, producing 2 x 150 bp paired-end reads. The paper's processing steps were these. The reads were demultiplexed and collapsed into UMI-guided consensus sequences using migec v1.2.7. With mixcr v2.1.11, UMI consensuses were aligned to TRA and TRB V and J templates and assembled into clonotypes. A clonotype was counted as expanded or contracted only if both edgeR and NoisET called the change significant, with noise models trained on biological replicates. For edgeR calls, the thresholds were a false discovery rate-adjusted p below 0.01 and a log2 fold-change of 1. As an exploratory analysis of dynamics, PCA with hierarchical clustering was applied to max-normalized trajectories of the 1000 most abundant clonotypes. Separately sequenced CD4+ and CD8+ repertoires were used to assign the CD4 or CD8 phenotype of responding clones. The public reads were reanalyzed by TCRdb: fastp trimming at Q25, MiXCR alignment, in-frame beta chains only. Each CDR3 protein gets just one entry, which takes the most common genes and DNA from the rows behind it. The V and J calls follow TCRdb's processing rather than the paper's. In this sample the table shows over 120,000 distinct CDR3 sequences, around 25% of which occur a single time. The top ten hold 24% of the sample.

The research as a whole found: Contracting CD4+ clones were located mainly in the CM and EM memory subsets, whereas CD8+ clones were found to be enriched in EMRA. Clones contracting from day 15 to 85 had balanced CD4/CD8 phenotypes, while a second wave expanding from day 15 to 37 was biased towards CD4+. The second-wave clones that peaked on day 37 were not confirmed to be SARS-CoV-2 specific. Only two mild cases were covered by the study, and larger cohorts that include severe cases with pre-infection samples were considered necessary. Some responding clones were detected in pre-infection memory, suggesting pre-existing cross-reactive memory T cells joined the SARS-CoV-2 response.

This clonotype was seen more than once but under ten times. Its antigen specificity is not known. It has no much larger one-base neighbor in the sample; base qualities were not kept. This TCR derives from an adult woman who had mild COVID-19 (a few samples of this study predate the infection). The sample titles of this study are shuffled in the database, so cell type and time point are left out; the donor was told from shared clones. Material: PBMCs or a T cell subset sorted from them (not recorded which). The sequence links TRBV2 to TRBJ2-1; the D segment could be TRBD2, given 6 matching bases. Read as DNA, the sequence is TGTGCCAGCATCGGAGGGACCATGAAGGAGCAGTTCTTC. It specifies CASIGGTMKEQFF.